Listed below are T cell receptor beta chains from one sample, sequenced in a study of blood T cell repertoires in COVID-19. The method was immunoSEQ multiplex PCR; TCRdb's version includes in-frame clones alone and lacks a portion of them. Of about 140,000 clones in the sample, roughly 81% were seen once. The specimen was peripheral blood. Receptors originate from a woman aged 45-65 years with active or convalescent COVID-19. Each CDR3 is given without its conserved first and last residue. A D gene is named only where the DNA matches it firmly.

CDR3: ASSPPGAGGPFQETQY; V: TRBV3-1/TRBV3-2; length: 16; D: TRBD2; J: TRBJ2-5
CDR3: ALTRTGTNEKLF; V: TRBV30; length: 12; D: TRBD1; J: TRBJ1-4
CDR3: ASARTDESYGYT; V: TRBV19; length: 12; D: -; J: TRBJ1-2
CDR3: ASSLASAGTGYRANYGYT; V: TRBV5-1; length: 18; D: TRBD1; J: TRBJ1-2
CDR3: ASSPQTTDTQY; V: TRBV9; length: 11; D: -; J: TRBJ2-3
CDR3: ASSLGQTGELF; V: TRBV5-4; length: 11; D: -; J: TRBJ2-2
CDR3: ASSLSRGGPRTDTQY; V: TRBV4-3; length: 15; D: TRBD2; J: TRBJ2-3
CDR3: ASSALTGEGRDTQY; V: TRBV9; length: 14; D: -; J: TRBJ2-3
CDR3: ASSLTGTGSSGYT; V: TRBV5-1; length: 13; D: TRBD1; J: TRBJ1-2
CDR3: ASSYEAGGTDTQY; V: TRBV6-5; length: 13; D: TRBD2; J: TRBJ2-3
CDR3: ASGSGQGSNQPQH; V: TRBV12-5; length: 13; D: TRBD1; J: TRBJ1-5
CDR3: ASSPGGVQETQY; V: TRBV6-2/TRBV6-3; length: 12; D: TRBD2; J: TRBJ2-5
CDR3: ASSLTSGSSTDTQY; V: TRBV18; length: 14; D: TRBD2; J: TRBJ2-3
CDR3: ASTTNQDSPLH; V: TRBV7-2; length: 11; D: -; J: TRBJ1-6
CDR3: ASLRTGYEQY; V: TRBV11-2; length: 10; D: -; J: TRBJ2-7
CDR3: ASSYRQGPYEQY; V: TRBV6-6; length: 12; D: -; J: TRBJ2-7
CDR3: ASRDTTGTFVIF; V: TRBV5-8; length: 12; D: TRBD1; J: TRBJ1-1
CDR3: ASSLDGVNTEAF; V: TRBV7-2; length: 12; D: -; J: TRBJ1-1
CDR3: ASSRGREETQY; V: TRBV7-3; length: 11; D: -; J: TRBJ2-5
CDR3: ASSVGRGQPQH; V: TRBV7-6; length: 11; D: -; J: TRBJ1-5
CDR3: ASSPELRDRGEVYT; V: TRBV5-6; length: 14; D: TRBD1; J: TRBJ1-2
CDR3: ASTTRGTGAPLNEQF; V: TRBV2; length: 15; D: TRBD1; J: TRBJ2-1
CDR3: ASSYSKQGAHEQY; V: TRBV6-6; length: 13; D: TRBD1; J: TRBJ2-7
CDR3: ASSQDRYYGYT; V: TRBV6-2/TRBV6-3; length: 11; D: -; J: TRBJ1-2
CDR3: ASNSQGTRNQPQH; V: TRBV2; length: 13; D: -; J: TRBJ1-5
CDR3: ASSVDASSGNTIY; V: TRBV9; length: 13; D: -; J: TRBJ1-3
CDR3: ASSLTSGHSYNEQF; V: TRBV2; length: 14; D: TRBD2; J: TRBJ2-1